These 23 T cell receptor beta chains share one sample of origin, sequenced in a study of OX40 agonist ivuxolimab in advanced cancers. The method was immunoSEQ multiplex PCR; TCRdb's version includes in-frame clones alone and lacks a portion of them. The sample carries more than 60,000 clones, over 75% recorded once. Sequences were derived from CD4+ or CD8+ T cells sorted from blood, sampled in a trial of the OX40 agonist ivuxolimab. These TCRs come from an adult with an advanced solid tumor such as melanoma, head and neck, liver or kidney cancer.

V gene TRBV5-1 combines with J gene TRBJ2-7; D unresolved. The V gene lost 0 bases and the J gene lost 7 bases, with 14 bases spanning the gap. Germline loops: CDR1 SGHRS, CDR2 YFSETQ. This CDR3 has 14 amino acids. The CDR3 reads CASSLEPGFGEQYF. DNA of the CDR3: TGCGCCAGCAGCTTGGAACCCGGGTTCGGGGAGCAGTACTTC.

The chain uses TRBV9 and TRBJ1-1, with 9 bases fitting TRBD1. This CDR3 is built from 16 residues. V lost 1 base, J lost 1 base, and 5 bases stayed unmatched. Germline V CDR1 and CDR2: SGDLS, YYNGEE. The CDR3 sequence: CASSVLGQGSNTEAFF. The CDR3 bases are TGTGCCAGCAGCGTATTGGGACAGGGATCGAACACTGAAGCTTTCTTT. Complete variable domain (other parts from reference TRBV9 and TRBJ1-1): DSGVTQTPKHLITATGQRVTLRCSPRSGDLSVYWYQQSLDQGLQFLIQYYNGEERAKGNILERFSAQQFPDLHSELNLSSLELGDSALYFCASSVLGQGSNTEAFFGQGTRLTVV.

V gene TRBV5-1 combines with J gene TRBJ1-1; D uncertain. V was pared by 4 bases and J by 1 base, with 8 bases between. The germline gives CDR1 SGHRS, CDR2 YFSETQ. The CDR3 spans 13 residues. CDR3 amino acids: CASSPGPNTEAFF. The CDR3 coding sequence is TGCGCCAGCAGCCCCGGCCCGAACACTGAAGCTTTCTTT.

This clone was seen once. The rearrangement joins TRBV12-5 to TRBJ2-2; no reliable D call. The CDR3 consists of 14 residues. The V gene's germline CDR1 is LGHNT and CDR2 FRNRAP. V lost 0 bases and J lost 0, with 2 bases in between. The CDR3 region has the DNA TGTGCTAGTGGTTTGGTCACGAACACCGGGGAGCTGTTTTTT. Its translation is CASGLVTNTGELFF.

The chain couples TRBV6-5 to TRBJ2-4; the D is unclear. Germline-derived CDR1 and CDR2 are MNHEY and SVGAGI. Between the trimmed V and J ends, which lost 0 bases and 5 bases, there was a span of 11 bases. This CDR3 has 15 residues. The CDR3 here is CASSYSGTRENIQYF. In nucleotides, the CDR3 is TGTGCCAGCAGTTACTCGGGAACTCGGGAAAACATTCAGTACTTC.

The chain links TRBV7-8 to TRBJ1-1; tentatively, D is TRBD1 (5 bases). The CDR3 is made up of 15 amino acids. V was trimmed by 1 base and J by 5 bases, leaving 14 bases between them. Germline V CDR1 and CDR2: SGHVS, FQNEAQ. CDR3 sequence: CASSLVGAGGTEAFF. CDR3 nucleotides: TGTGCCAGCAGCTTAGTTGGGGCCGGAGGGACTGAAGCTTTCTTT. Full variable domain (outside the CDR3, taken from reference TRBV7-8 and TRBJ1-1): GAGVSQSPRYKVAKRGQDVALRCDPISGHVSLFWYQQALGQGPEFLTYFQNEAQLDKSGLPSDRFFAERPEGSVSTLKIQRTQQEDSAVYLCASSLVGAGGTEAFFGQGTRLTVV.

The chain joins TRBV23-1 to TRBJ2-7, with D uncertain. TRBV23-1 is an open reading frame whose function is uncertain. This CDR3 has 16 residues. The ends were cut back, 1 base at V and 0 bases at J, with 13 bases in the middle. The CDR3 protein is CASSQLVETTSYEQYF. The CDR3, as DNA: TGCGCCAGCAGTCAATTGGTGGAGACAACCTCCTACGAGCAGTACTTC.

The V call is TRBV25-1, the J call TRBJ1-1; D gene unclear. Trimming pared 5 bases from V and 1 base from J, leaving 5 bases between. Germline loops: CDR1 MGHDK, CDR2 SYGVNS. The CDR3 consists of 12 residues. CDR3 protein: CASSTQNTEAFF. The CDR3 nucleotides read TGTGCCAGCAGTACGCAGAACACTGAAGCTTTCTTT. Full variable domain (rest looked up from reference TRBV25-1 and TRBJ1-1): EADIYQTPRYLVIGTGKKITLECSQTMGHDKMYWYQQDPGMELHLIHYSYGVNSTEKGDLSSESTVSRIRTEHFPLTLESARPSHTSQYLCASSTQNTEAFFGQGTRLTVV.

The gene calls are TRBV7-2 and TRBJ2-7, with D perhaps given as TRBD1 or TRBD2 (5 bases each). CDR1 SGHTA and CDR2 FQGNSA come from the germline V gene. This CDR3 is 15 amino acids long. The V end was cut by 4 bases, the J end by 7 bases, with 20 bases between. DNA of the CDR3: TGTGCCAGCAGCTGGGACGGCGACCAGAGTATAGAGCAGTACTTC. Translation gives CASSWDGDQSIEQYF.

The rearrangement links TRBV5-1 to TRBJ2-6; 8 bases agree with TRBD1. Germline-derived CDR1 and CDR2 are SGHRS and YFSETQ. V lost 6 bases, J lost 5 bases, and 4 bases stayed unmatched. The CDR3 length is 14 residues. CDR3 loop: CASNDRGRANVLTF. The CDR3 DNA reads as TGCGCCAGCAACGACAGGGGCCGGGCCAACGTCCTGACTTTC.

The V and J genes are TRBV7-9 and TRBJ1-2; D is unclear. Germline V gene data show CDR1 as SEHNR and CDR2 as FQNEAQ (reference sequence). This CDR3 has 13 residues. With 7 bases removed from V and 10 bases from J, the gap between germline ends came to 19 bases. In DNA form, the CDR3 reads TGTGCCAGCAACCCGGCCCAGGAGGTTTCCTACACCTTC. Translation gives CASNPAQEVSYTF.

V and J are TRBV6-5 and TRBJ2-2; D gene ambiguous. The V gene lost 2 bases and the J gene lost 0 bases, with 4 bases spanning the gap. Per germline, CDR1 MNHEY and CDR2 SVGAGI. The CDR3 is made up of 14 amino acids. CDR3 loop: CASSYRANTGELFF. In DNA form, the CDR3 reads TGTGCCAGCAGTTACAGGGCGAACACCGGGGAGCTGTTTTTT.

The genes are TRBV4-3 and TRBJ2-3, with TRBD2 identical over 11 bases. CDR1 is LGHNA and CDR2 is YSLEER in the germline V gene. The length of the CDR3 is 14 residues. Trimming took 10 bases from V and 1 from J; bases not matched to a gene: 4. The chain's CDR3 is CATRLAGCTDTQYF. As DNA, the CDR3 is TGCGCCACCAGACTAGCGGGGTGCACAGATACGCAGTATTTT.

For the CDR3, the DNA is TGTGCCACCAGCAGAGATCGGCAGGGCGAAAAACTGTTTTTT. As protein: CATSRDRQGEKLFF. V usage is TRBV15 and J usage is TRBJ1-4, with TRBD1 as a possible D gene (5 bases). Trimming stripped 0 bases from V and 8 bases from J, with 10 bases between. The CDR3 runs 14 residues. Germline CDR1 reads LNHNV; CDR2 reads YYDKDF (reference sequence).

J is TRBJ2-2 and V is TRBV7-9; 10 bases are shared with TRBD2. V gave up 1 base and J gave up 5 bases; unmatched junction bases: 4. CDR3 length equals 16 residues. Germline V CDR1 and CDR2: SEHNR, FQNEAQ (reference sequence). CDR3 in DNA: TGTGCCAGCAGCTTAGATAGCGGGGGGCCAACCGGGGAGCTGTTTTTT. The encoded protein is CASSLDSGGPTGELFF.

The chain's CDR3 is CASGRTGVISPLHF. The DNA of the CDR3 is TGTGCCAGCGGCCGGACAGGGGTTATTTCACCCCTCCACTTT. The chain is built from TRBV5-6 and TRBJ1-6, with 9 positions matching TRBD1. Losses at the gene ends were 7 bases for V and 9 bases for J; bases not matched to a gene: 8. Germline lookup yields CDR1 SGHDT and CDR2 YYEEEE. The CDR3 is 14 residues long.

The CDR3, as DNA: TGTGCCAGCAGCCCTCTAGCGGGGGGGAAAGATACGCAGTATTTT. This sequence encodes CASSPLAGGKDTQYF. The chain joins TRBV14 to TRBJ2-3; the match to TRBD2 covers 12 bases. Germline V gene sequence: CDR1 SGHDN, CDR2 FVKESK. This CDR3 comprises 15 residues. The J segment lost 5 bases and the V segment lost 4 bases, leaving 4 bases of the junction unmatched.

The rearrangement uses TRBV10-3 and TRBJ2-2; D is possibly TRBD2 (7 bases). Germline V gene data show CDR1 as ENHRY and CDR2 as SYGVKD. CDR3 length: 14 amino acids. Trimming removed 7 bases at V and 3 bases at J, with 12 bases between. The CDR3 DNA follows: TGTGCCATCAAGGGCGGGGGCGACACCGGGGAGCTGTTTTTT. Its protein product is CAIKGGGDTGELFF.

This clone appeared once. V and J are TRBV7-2 and TRBJ1-2; a weak D match, TRBD1 (6 bases). Germline CDR1 SGHTA, CDR2 FQGNSA. This CDR3 has 15 amino acids. Trimming removed 1 base from V and 8 bases from J, with 17 bases in between. CDR3 sequence (DNA): TGTGCCAGCAGCTTAGTGCTTGGGGGACACGGAGGCTACACCTTC. Protein product: CASSLVLGGHGGYTF.

This chain joins TRBV6-6 and TRBJ1-2; tentatively, D is TRBD1 (5 bases). Germline CDR1 MNHNY, CDR2 SVGAGI (reference sequence). V lost 5 bases to trimming and J lost 1 base, with 11 bases between them. This CDR3 region has 14 residues. CDR3 protein: CASSPQGLNYGYTF. CDR3 in DNA: TGTGCCAGCAGTCCCCAGGGCCTTAACTATGGCTACACCTTC.

This clone was observed once. V usage is TRBV28 and J usage is TRBJ2-5; TRBD2 might be the D (6 bases). This CDR3 region has 15 residues. V was pared by 6 bases and J by 2 bases, with 16 bases between. Germline CDR1 reads MDHEN; CDR2 reads SYDVKM. CDR3 coding DNA: TGTGCCAGCAGACCGCAGGACTATCGACAAGAGACCCAGTACTTC. This translates into CASRPQDYRQETQYF. Full variable domain (missing parts from reference TRBV28 and TRBJ2-5): DVKVTQSSRYLVKRTGEKVFLECVQDMDHENMFWYRQDPGLGLRLIYFSYDVKMKEKGDIPEGYSVSREKKERFSLILESASTNQTSMYLCASRPQDYRQETQYFGPGTRLLVL.

The chain couples TRBV6-1 to TRBJ2-1; D is perhaps TRBD1 (5 bases). With 8 bases removed from V and 10 bases from J, the gap between germline ends came to 18 bases. Germline CDR1 MNHNS, CDR2 SASEGT. This CDR3 is 13 amino acids long. DNA for the CDR3: TGTGCCAGCGCACTCACGCCCTCAGGGGAGCAGTTCTTC. Its protein product is CASALTPSGEQFF.

The rearrangement uses TRBV29-1 and TRBJ1-6; 9 bases match TRBD1. The length of the CDR3 is 14 residues. The J segment lost 8 bases and the V segment lost 6 bases, leaving 8 bases of the junction unmatched. Germline V gene lookup returns CDR1 SQVTM and CDR2 ANQGSEA. The CDR3 DNA sequence: TGCAGCGTGGCCGGGACAGGGTCCGATTCACCCCTCCACTTT. Protein sequence: CSVAGTGSDSPLHF.